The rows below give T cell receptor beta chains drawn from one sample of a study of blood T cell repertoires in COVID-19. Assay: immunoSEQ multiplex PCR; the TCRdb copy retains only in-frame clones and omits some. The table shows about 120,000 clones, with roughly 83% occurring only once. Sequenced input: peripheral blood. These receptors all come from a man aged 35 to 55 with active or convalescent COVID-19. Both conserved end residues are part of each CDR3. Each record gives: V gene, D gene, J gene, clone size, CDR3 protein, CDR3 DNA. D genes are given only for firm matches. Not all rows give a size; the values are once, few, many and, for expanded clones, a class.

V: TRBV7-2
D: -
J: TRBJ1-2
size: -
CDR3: CASSLVRTATSGYTF
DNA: TGTGCCAGCAGCTTAGTACGTACAGCAACTAGTGGCTACACCTTC

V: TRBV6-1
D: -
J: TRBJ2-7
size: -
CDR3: CASSEIRPRETSHEQYF
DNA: TGTGCCAGCAGTGAAATCCGGCCCAGGGAGACTAGTCACGAGCAGTACTTC

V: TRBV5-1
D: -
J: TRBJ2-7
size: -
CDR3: CASSLSGNNIGVYEQYF
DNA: TGCGCCAGCAGCTTGTCGGGTAATAATATTGGCGTCTACGAGCAGTACTTC

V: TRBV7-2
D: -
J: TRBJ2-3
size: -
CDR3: CASSNGATATQYF
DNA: TGTGCCAGCAGCAATGGTGCCACAGCTACGCAGTATTTT

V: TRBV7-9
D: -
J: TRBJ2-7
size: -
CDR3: CASSHDRSYEQYF
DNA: TGTGCCAGCAGCCACGACAGATCCTACGAGCAGTACTTC

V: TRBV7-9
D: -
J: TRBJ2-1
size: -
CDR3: CASSLDAGLNEQFF
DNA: TGTGCCAGCAGCTTAGATGCAGGTTTAAATGAGCAGTTCTTC

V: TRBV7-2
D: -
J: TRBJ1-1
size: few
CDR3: CASSFGRGEAFF
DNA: TGTGCCAGCAGCTTTGGTCGGGGTGAAGCTTTCTTT

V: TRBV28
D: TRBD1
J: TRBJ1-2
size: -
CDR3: CASRVGTGVRGYTF
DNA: TGTGCCAGCAGGGTCGGGACAGGGGTGAGGGGCTACACCTTC

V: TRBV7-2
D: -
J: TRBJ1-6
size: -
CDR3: CASSSLPVGGYNSPLHF
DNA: TGTGCCAGCAGCTCCCTCCCGGTCGGAGGGTATAATTCACCCCTCCACTTT

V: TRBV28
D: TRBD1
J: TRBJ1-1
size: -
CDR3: CASQGASGMSEAFF
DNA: TGTGCCAGCCAGGGGGCCTCCGGGATGAGTGAAGCTTTCTTT

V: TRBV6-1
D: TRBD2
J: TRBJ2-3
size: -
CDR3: CASSDSGLDSTDTQYF
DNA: TGTGCCAGCAGTGATTCGGGACTAGATAGCACAGATACGCAGTATTTT

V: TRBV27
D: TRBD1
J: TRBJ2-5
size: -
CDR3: CASSWGQGAKETQYF
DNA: TGTGCCAGCAGTTGGGGACAGGGGGCTAAGGAGACCCAGTACTTC

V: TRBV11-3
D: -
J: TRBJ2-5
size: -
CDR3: CASSLAGRTQYF
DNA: TGTGCCAGCAGCTTAGCCGGGAGAACCCAGTACTTC

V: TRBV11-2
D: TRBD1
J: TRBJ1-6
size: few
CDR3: CASSLGTGYNSPLHF
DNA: TGTGCCAGCAGCTTAGGGACAGGCTATAATTCACCCCTCCACTTT

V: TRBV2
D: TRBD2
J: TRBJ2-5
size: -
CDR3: CASRAGTSGGGQETQYF
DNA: TGTGCCAGCAGAGCAGGGACTAGCGGGGGAGGGCAAGAGACCCAGTACTTC

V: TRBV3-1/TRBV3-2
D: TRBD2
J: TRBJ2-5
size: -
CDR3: CASRRAGGGAETQYF
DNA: TGTGCCAGCAGGAGGGCGGGAGGGGGTGCAGAGACCCAGTACTTC

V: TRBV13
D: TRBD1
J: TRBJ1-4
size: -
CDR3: CASSGAGTGAEKLFF
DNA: TGTGCCAGCAGCGGTGCGGGAACAGGGGCGGAAAAACTGTTTTTT

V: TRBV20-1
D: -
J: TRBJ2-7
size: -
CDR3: CSALRSEQYF
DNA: TGCAGTGCTCTAAGGAGCGAGCAGTACTTC

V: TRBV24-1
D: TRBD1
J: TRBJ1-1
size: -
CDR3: CATKQGAEAFF
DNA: TGTGCCACCAAACAGGGGGCTGAAGCTTTCTTT